This T cell receptor beta chain is drawn from a study of Graves' ophthalmopathy and Graves' hyperthyroidism. Study-wide results and limits: Blood shared most expanded thyroid clonotypes above 0.001 frequency. Ophthalmopathy was separated from stable hyperthyroidism by a 13-signature model with 87.88% sensitivity and over 70% specificity.

Worth noting for this clonotype: The antigen is undetermined.

Those donors who had ophthalmopathy presented with moderate-to-severe activity, a CAS of ≥3, a NOSPECS of ≥4 and a duration under 3 months. Fresh peripheral blood, around 10 ml, was the PBMC source. Trimming took 4 bases from V and 1 from J; bases not matched to a gene: 6. CDR3 length: 15 residues. The V gene's germline CDR1 is SGHTA and CDR2 FQGNSA. TCR beta CDR3 amplification used RNA transcripts. In the first round, RT-PCR was carried out with HTBI primers, and a multiplex PCR formed the second round. TCRdb reprocessed the multiplex PCR reads via MiXCR and lists one record per CDR3 protein. The sample lists hundreds of thousands of distinct CDR3 sequences; about 38% were seen once.

V and J are TRBV7-2 and TRBJ1-1; 7 bases are shared with TRBD1. Sequencing input: peripheral blood. This TCR came from an adult man with Graves' ophthalmopathy. The CDR3 spells CASSWYRGSNTEAFF. CDR3 in DNA: TGTGCCAGCAGCTGGTACAGGGGATCGAACACTGAAGCTTTCTTT.